These T cell receptor beta chains were read from a single sample in a study of blood T cell repertoires in COVID-19. Generated by immunoSEQ multiplex PCR, the TCRdb table keeps only in-frame clones and is missing some. The top ten hold 3% of the sample, which has about 250,000 clones, 75% to 90% seen once. Material: peripheral blood. Receptors were obtained from a young woman with active or convalescent COVID-19. CDR3s include the opening cysteine and the closing phenylalanine or tryptophan. The D gene is left open where the match is weak. Rows give clone size only sometimes, using once, few, many, or a class for an expanded clone.

D: NA; J: TRBJ1-2; size: NA; V: TRBV27; CDR3: CASSLQGRSNYGYTF; DNA: TGTGCCAGCAGTTTACAGGGCAGGTCTAACTATGGCTACACCTTC
D: TRBD2; J: TRBJ2-1; size: NA; V: TRBV11-3; CDR3: CASSLRAGEYNEQFF; DNA: TGTGCCAGCAGCTTAAGAGCGGGGGAATACAATGAGCAGTTCTTC
D: TRBD1; J: TRBJ1-2; size: NA; V: TRBV6-7; CDR3: CANPESTKQGTHYGYTF; DNA: TGTGCCAACCCCGAAAGCACAAAACAGGGGACACACTATGGCTACACCTTC
D: TRBD1; J: TRBJ1-2; size: NA; V: TRBV28; CDR3: CASSSAGTGGGYTF; DNA: TGTGCCAGCAGTTCGGCCGGGACAGGGGGAGGCTACACCTTC
D: TRBD2; J: TRBJ2-7; size: NA; V: TRBV6-2/TRBV6-3; CDR3: CASSTGGAYEQYF; DNA: TGTGCCAGCAGTACGGGGGGAGCCTACGAGCAGTACTTC
D: NA; J: TRBJ1-2; size: NA; V: TRBV4-2; CDR3: CASSLGEGQIDYGYTF; DNA: TGTGCCAGCAGCCTTGGTGAGGGACAAATAGACTATGGCTACACCTTC
D: TRBD1; J: TRBJ1-1; size: NA; V: TRBV7-8; CDR3: CASSSRTGRDTEAFF; DNA: TGTGCCAGCAGCTCTAGGACAGGGCGGGACACTGAAGCTTTCTTT
D: TRBD2; J: TRBJ2-2; size: once; V: TRBV6-6; CDR3: CASSHRGLAGPNTGELFF; DNA: TGTGCCAGCAGTCACCGGGGACTAGCGGGTCCGAACACCGGGGAGCTGTTTTTT
D: TRBD1; J: TRBJ1-2; size: NA; V: TRBV27; CDR3: CASSQQTGSNYGYTF; DNA: TGTGCCAGCAGCCAGCAGACAGGGTCTAACTATGGCTACACCTTC
D: TRBD1; J: TRBJ2-5; size: NA; V: TRBV6-5; CDR3: CASSPRTGGFETQYF; DNA: TGTGCCAGCAGCCCAAGGACAGGGGGGTTTGAGACCCAGTACTTC
D: NA; J: TRBJ1-3; size: NA; V: TRBV28; CDR3: CASRNRRGSGNTIYF; DNA: TGTGCCAGCAGGAACCGGAGGGGCTCTGGAAACACCATATATTTT
D: NA; J: TRBJ2-6; size: NA; V: TRBV2; CDR3: CGGRAGANVLTF; DNA: TGCGGGGGAAGGGCTGGGGCCAACGTCCTGACTTTC
D: NA; J: TRBJ2-5; size: NA; V: TRBV5-4; CDR3: CASSLRLGGEETQYF; DNA: TGTGCCAGCAGCCTCCGACTAGGAGGGGAAGAGACCCAGTACTTC
D: NA; J: TRBJ1-5; size: NA; V: TRBV6-6; CDR3: CASSRRGQGSNQPQHF; DNA: TGTGCCAGCAGTCGAAGGGGCCAGGGGAGCAATCAGCCCCAGCATTTT
D: NA; J: TRBJ1-6; size: once; V: TRBV19; CDR3: CASRPTAGTTWTSPLHF; DNA: TGTGCCAGTAGACCGACCGCCGGGACTACGTGGACTTCACCCCTCCACTTT
D: NA; J: TRBJ1-2; size: NA; V: TRBV4-3; CDR3: CASSQDVGRGFSYTF; DNA: TGCGCCAGCAGCCAAGATGTGGGCAGGGGATTCAGCTACACCTTC
D: NA; J: TRBJ1-4; size: NA; V: TRBV7-2; CDR3: CASSLEPQGTNEKLFF; DNA: TGTGCCAGCAGCTTAGAACCCCAGGGAACTAATGAAAAACTGTTTTTT
D: NA; J: TRBJ1-2; size: NA; V: TRBV30; CDR3: CAWSVRRDYGYTF; DNA: TGTGCCTGGAGTGTACGCCGGGACTATGGCTACACCTTC
D: NA; J: TRBJ1-4; size: NA; V: TRBV5-1; CDR3: CASSPGGVRANEKLFF; DNA: TGCGCCAGCAGCCCGGGAGGGGTTAGGGCTAATGAAAAACTGTTTTTT
D: NA; J: TRBJ2-3; size: NA; V: TRBV27; CDR3: CASSQGTGEDTQYF; DNA: TGTGCCAGCAGTCAGGGGACCGGGGAAGATACGCAGTATTTT
D: NA; J: TRBJ1-2; size: NA; V: TRBV15; CDR3: CATSGGRRDSNYGYTF; DNA: TGTGCCACCAGCGGAGGGCGGAGGGATTCTAACTATGGCTACACCTTC
D: NA; J: TRBJ2-3; size: NA; V: TRBV29-1; CDR3: CSVGTGTDTQYF; DNA: TGCAGCGTTGGGACAGGCACAGATACGCAGTATTTT
D: NA; J: TRBJ2-5; size: once; V: TRBV28; CDR3: CASSRRLTGLIQETQYF; DNA: TGTGCCAGCAGCCGACGACTTACAGGGTTAATTCAAGAGACCCAGTACTTC
D: TRBD1; J: TRBJ1-1; size: NA; V: TRBV11-3; CDR3: CASSLGGTGNTEAFF; DNA: TGTGCCAGCAGCTTAGGAGGGACAGGGAACACTGAAGCTTTCTTT
D: NA; J: TRBJ1-1; size: NA; V: TRBV30; CDR3: CAWSFSPGHMNTEAFF; DNA: TGTGCCTGGAGTTTTAGTCCGGGACATATGAACACTGAAGCTTTCTTT
D: TRBD1; J: TRBJ2-1; size: NA; V: TRBV5-6; CDR3: CASSLVRGFPGGEQFF; DNA: TGTGCCAGCAGCTTGGTCAGGGGGTTCCCCGGCGGTGAGCAGTTCTTC
D: TRBD1; J: TRBJ2-5; size: once; V: TRBV7-8; CDR3: CASSTDRGQAAQYF; DNA: TGTGCCAGCAGCACCGACAGGGGCCAAGCGGCCCAGTACTTC
D: NA; J: TRBJ2-3; size: NA; V: TRBV6-4; CDR3: CASSEGTTSTDTQYF; DNA: TGTGCCAGCAGTGAGGGGACAACTAGCACAGATACGCAGTATTTT
D: TRBD2; J: TRBJ2-3; size: NA; V: TRBV10-3; CDR3: CAISESRAAGGTDTQYF; DNA: TGTGCCATCAGTGAGTCGAGAGCGGCGGGGGGCACAGATACGCAGTATTTT
D: NA; J: TRBJ1-4; size: NA; V: TRBV28; CDR3: CASCDPDRTSNEKLFF; DNA: TGTGCCAGTTGCGACCCAGACAGGACTTCTAATGAAAAACTGTTTTTT
D: NA; J: TRBJ2-1; size: NA; V: TRBV7-9; CDR3: CASTAASGSHSEQFF; DNA: TGTGCCAGCACCGCAGCGAGCGGATCTCACAGTGAGCAGTTCTTC
D: TRBD1; J: TRBJ2-1; size: NA; V: TRBV2; CDR3: CASRRDSSYNEQFF; DNA: TGTGCCAGCAGGAGGGACAGTTCCTACAATGAGCAGTTCTTC
D: TRBD1; J: TRBJ2-3; size: NA; V: TRBV5-4; CDR3: CASTPPDRGTDTQYF; DNA: TGTGCCAGCACCCCCCCGGACAGGGGAACAGATACGCAGTATTTT
D: NA; J: TRBJ1-4; size: NA; V: TRBV6-5; CDR3: CASRDTLNEKLFF; DNA: TGTGCCAGCAGGGACACCCTTAATGAAAAACTGTTTTTT
D: NA; J: TRBJ1-6; size: NA; V: TRBV2; CDR3: CASTSGEGSPLHF; DNA: TGTGCCAGCACCTCCGGTGAGGGTTCACCCCTCCACTTT